Each of the 15 T cell receptor beta chains below was sequenced from the same sample in a study of technical replicates of blood from a few donors. Clones were read by immunoSEQ multiplex PCR, and TCRdb kept only the in-frame ones, dropping some. The data show roughly 76,000 clones, 94% seen once. Sequenced input: T cells isolated from PBMCs. These receptors originate from a human donor in good health.

CDR3 loop: CASSVGRRGATDTQYF. CDR3 DNA sequence: TGTGCCAGCAGTGTAGGGCGTCGGGGGGCCACAGATACGCAGTATTTT. The chain carries TRBV25-1 and TRBJ2-3; TRBD2 is a possible D gene (7 bases). Trimming pared 4 bases from V and 2 bases from J, leaving 16 bases between. CDR1 and CDR2 (germline): MGHDK, SYGVNS. The CDR3 consists of 16 residues.

This chain links TRBV15 with TRBJ2-1; 7 nucleotides line up with TRBD2. Trimming took 0 bases from V and 6 from J; bases not matched to a gene: 8. Germline V CDR1 and CDR2: LNHNV, YYDKDF (reference sequence). CDR3 size: 16 residues. CDR3 DNA sequence: TGTGCCACCAGCAGAGATCTGGGCGGGAGTCCCAATGAGCAGTTCTTC. Its translation is CATSRDLGGSPNEQFF.

The chain has TRBV9 and TRBJ2-2; 7 nucleotides match TRBD1. This CDR3 spans 17 amino acids. Looked up from germline, CDR1 is SGDLS and CDR2 is YYNGEE. The V and J ends lost 0 bases and 4 bases, in that order; junction bases with no gene match: 9. CDR3 nucleotide sequence: TGTGCCAGCAGCGTAGAAATTCCGGGACAGATCACCGGGGAGCTGTTTTTT. Its protein is CASSVEIPGQITGELFF.

V usage is TRBV2 and J usage is TRBJ2-3; D perhaps matches TRBD2 (6 bases). The CDR3 contains 14 residues. V was cut by 3 bases and J by 2 bases, with 9 bases left in between. Germline CDR1 and CDR2: SNHLY and FYNNEI. CDR3 sequence reads: CASSEGTATDTQYF. CDR3 sequence (DNA): TGTGCCAGCAGTGAGGGGACTGCCACAGATACGCAGTATTTT.

The chain joins TRBV29-1 to TRBJ2-7, with D perhaps TRBD1 (6 bases). The CDR3 consists of 15 residues. Trimming stripped 1 base from V and 6 bases from J, with 19 bases between. CDR1 is SQVTM, CDR2 ANQGSEA, per germline. CDR3 DNA sequence: TGCAGCGTTGAAGGGGTATCGGACAGTACTTTCGAGCAGTACTTC. This gives the protein CSVEGVSDSTFEQYF.

The chain joins TRBV9 to TRBJ1-2; 7 bases line up with TRBD1. J gave up 5 bases and V 0 bases, and 4 bases lay outside the gene matches. In germline, CDR1 is SGDLS, CDR2 YYNGEE. The CDR3 consists of 14 residues. The CDR3 spells CASSVGEGAYGYTF. The CDR3 nucleotides read TGTGCCAGCAGCGTAGGAGAGGGGGCTTATGGCTACACCTTC.

V and J are TRBV10-2 and TRBJ1-4; 10 bases are a match to TRBD1. Germline CDR1 and CDR2: WSHSY and SAAADI. There are 14 residues in the CDR3. V lost 6 bases and J lost 5; bases outside the gene matches: 3. In DNA form, the CDR3 reads TGCGCCAGCAGCCGGGACAGGGGCAATGAAAAACTGTTTTTT. Its translation is CASSRDRGNEKLFF.

V gene TRBV29-1 combines with J gene TRBJ2-1; D may be TRBD2 (6 bases). The CDR3 totals 10 residues. V was trimmed by 7 bases and J by 8 bases, leaving 9 bases between them. The germline V gene encodes CDR1 SQVTM and CDR2 ANQGSEA. The CDR3: CSASGDEQFF. Written as DNA, the CDR3 is TGCAGCGCCTCGGGGGATGAGCAGTTCTTC.

This chain links TRBV5-8 with TRBJ1-2; TRBD1 matches 8 bases. V was clipped by 2 bases and J by 4 bases; unmatched bases: 7. The CDR3 sequence is 15 residues long. Germline V gives CDR1 SGHTS, CDR2 YDEGEE. The CDR3 coding sequence is TGTGCCAGCAGCTTCCCCCCAGGGGGCGCCTATGGCTACACCTTC. Translation gives CASSFPPGGAYGYTF.

The chain links TRBV7-6 to TRBJ1-2; TRBD1 aligns across 7 bases. From germline, CDR1 is SGHVS and CDR2 FNYEAQ. Trimming at V came to 5 bases and at J to 4 bases, leaving 13 bases not matched to a gene. This CDR3 region has 16 residues. The DNA of the CDR3 is TGTGCCAGCAGCCAAGCGCGTTTCAGGGGGATCTATGGCTACACCTTC. Encoded protein: CASSQARFRGIYGYTF.

V gene TRBV13 combines with J gene TRBJ2-2, with TRBD2 as a possible D gene (5 bases). Germline CDR1 reads PRHDT; CDR2 reads FYEKMQ (reference sequence). The CDR3 loop spans 14 amino acids. Trimming stripped 10 bases from V and 4 bases from J, with 16 bases between. The CDR3 protein is CATLGMMATGELFF. The CDR3 coding sequence is TGTGCCACACTAGGGATGATGGCCACCGGGGAGCTGTTTTTT.

The gene calls are TRBV9 and TRBJ2-1; the match to TRBD1 covers 9 bases. Germline-derived CDR1 and CDR2 are SGDLS and YYNGEE. J gave up 8 bases and V 0 bases, and 12 bases lay outside the gene matches. CDR3 length: 17 residues. CDR3 residues: CASSVGTGTGMGDEQFF. The CDR3 DNA follows: TGTGCCAGCAGCGTAGGAACCGGGACAGGGATGGGCGATGAGCAGTTCTTC.

The V and J genes are TRBV19 and TRBJ2-4; the match to TRBD1 covers 7 bases. CDR1 LNHDA and CDR2 SQIVND come from the germline V gene (reference sequence). This CDR3 is built from 18 residues. J gave up 4 bases and V 0 bases, and 12 bases lay outside the gene matches. CDR3 DNA sequence: TGTGCCAGTAGTATAGAGGGGTGGACAGGCTCACCGAAAAACATTCAGTACTTC. This sequence encodes CASSIEGWTGSPKNIQYF.

This chain joins TRBV27 and TRBJ2-5, with D unclear. Trimming cost V 2 bases and J 1 base, with 11 bases left between them. Germline V gene data show CDR1 as MNHEY and CDR2 as SMNVEV (reference sequence). The CDR3 is 15 amino acids. The CDR3 region has the DNA TGTGCCAGCAGTTTAAACCTACAGAGCCAAGAGACCCAGTACTTC. Protein: CASSLNLQSQETQYF.

This chain links TRBV5-6 with TRBJ2-6; D is undetermined. Trimming shortened V by 4 bases and J by 0 bases, and 5 bases separated the two germline ends. Germline lookup yields CDR1 SGHDT and CDR2 YYEEEE. The CDR3 covers 14 residues. The CDR3 sequence is CASSRYSGANVLTF. The CDR3 DNA reads as TGTGCCAGCAGCCGCTACTCTGGGGCCAACGTCCTGACTTTC.